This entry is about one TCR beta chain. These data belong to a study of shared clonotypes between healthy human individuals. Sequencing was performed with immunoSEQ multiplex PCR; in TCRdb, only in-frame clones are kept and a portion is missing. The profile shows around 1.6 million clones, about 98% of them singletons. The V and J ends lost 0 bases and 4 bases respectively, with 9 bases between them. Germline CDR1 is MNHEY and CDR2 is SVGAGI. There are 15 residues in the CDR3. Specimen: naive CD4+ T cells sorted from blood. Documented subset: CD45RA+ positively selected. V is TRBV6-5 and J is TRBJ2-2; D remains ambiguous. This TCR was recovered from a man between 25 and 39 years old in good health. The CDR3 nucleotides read TGTGCCAGCAGTTACTCCTCCAGTCCCACCGGGGAGCTGTTTTTT. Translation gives CASSYSSSPTGELFF.